The text below deals with one TCR beta chain. Its antigen is currently unknown. The sample belongs to a study of cytomegalovirus exposure and HLA in healthy donors. Study as a whole: Some 77 million unique TCRs from HLA-typed donors were held in an early release of data. Findings and limits, study-wide: Under in vitro conditions, a few CMV-associated chains were confirmed as specific for CMV antigens. Among CMV-associated TCR beta chains, most appeared HLA-restricted in a later analysis.

The PCR ran on 60 Vbeta and 13 Jbeta primers. The repertoire was sequenced with immunoSEQ multiplex PCR; TCRdb's copy has only in-frame clones and lacks some. The sample contains about 150,000 clones, about three quarters of which appear only once. The sequence derives from a middle-aged woman in good health and CMV-seronegative. Sequencing used PBMCs.

CDR3 region: CASSGDSFANSPLHF. CDR3 DNA: TGTGCCAGCAGTGGAGACAGCTTCGCTAATTCACCCCTCCACTTT. V usage is TRBV6-5 and J usage is TRBJ1-6, with TRBD1 as a possible D gene (5 bases). Germline CDR1 is MNHEY and CDR2 is SVGAGI. The ends were cut back, 5 bases at V and 6 bases at J, with 14 bases in the middle. The CDR3 covers 15 residues.